The rows below give T cell receptor beta chains drawn from one sample of a study of CXCR3-negative and CXCR3-positive naive CD8 T cells. From the 5' RACE reads, TCRdb lists one entry per CDR3 protein and no DNA. This sample lists 95,000 to 100,000 distinct CDR3 sequences; its ten largest clones have about 1.1%. The sequenced sample was naive CXCR3+ CD8+ T cells from blood. The receptors here all came from a human donor in good health. Some clones in this sample may be carry-over from other donors' samples. CDR3s include the opening cysteine and the closing phenylalanine or tryptophan.

j_gene,len,v_gene,CDR3aa
TRBJ2-3,17,TRBV7-2,CASSFPLSGGAADTQYF
TRBJ2-1,17,TRBV6-4,CASSDSVQRGEYNEQFF
TRBJ2-7,14,TRBV5-5,CASSVSGGVAEQYF
TRBJ2-5,13,TRBV29-1,CSATTRPIETQYF
TRBJ2-3,16,TRBV7-6,CASSFSAGGEADTQYF
TRBJ2-7,14,TRBV7-2,CASRPGDGHYEQYF
TRBJ2-3,15,TRBV6-1,CASSAARANTDTQYF
TRBJ2-1,14,TRBV7-2,CASSAHSSLLEQFF
TRBJ2-1,15,TRBV7-3,CASSSRRGGAFEQFF
TRBJ1-5,14,TRBV7-9,CASSPDRGNQPQHF
TRBJ1-1,13,TRBV7-6,CASSSRGNTEAFF
TRBJ1-2,13,TRBV29-1,CSVDLDSRWGYTF
TRBJ2-1,16,TRBV7-6,CASSWNTGGRYNEQLF
TRBJ1-2,16,TRBV27,CASSLTGNPRPYGYTF
TRBJ1-1,15,TRBV2,CASTPDRAPNTEAFF
TRBJ2-1,14,TRBV7-2,CASSYPGDYNEQFF
TRBJ2-7,15,TRBV28,CASSGNRGEDYEQYF
TRBJ1-4,13,TRBV7-9,CASSHDRDEKLFF
TRBJ2-3,17,TRBV20-1,CSARLAGLTRSTDTQYF
TRBJ2-5,13,TRBV12-3/TRBV12-4,CASSSLAGETQYF
TRBJ2-5,16,TRBV20-1,CSARPPPDRRWETQYF
TRBJ2-5,16,TRBV12-3/TRBV12-4,CASSTYSGGAAKTQYF
TRBJ2-3,14,TRBV29-1,CSVELSSGSDTQYF
TRBJ1-5,15,TRBV28,CASSFGTGGNQPQHF
TRBJ1-2,13,TRBV29-1,CSVEGIGLDGYTF
TRBJ1-2,13,TRBV29-1,CSVDPRPNYGYTF
TRBJ2-4,15,TRBV6-5,CASRQIAEGKNVQYF
TRBJ2-5,16,TRBV28,CASSSLGSLDHETQYF
TRBJ2-7,13,TRBV2,CASTGGTSREQYF
TRBJ1-1,15,TRBV12-3/TRBV12-4,CASSLIGVEDTEAFF
TRBJ2-1,15,TRBV12-5,CASGLAPDRGGEQFF
TRBJ2-7,13,TRBV29-1,CSVPGTGDYEQYF
TRBJ2-2,12,TRBV28,CASSFWAGELFF
TRBJ1-1,13,TRBV4-1,CASSQVRGTEAFF
TRBJ2-7,16,TRBV14,CASSQDLIGWAYEQYF
TRBJ1-5,14,TRBV19,CASSIRVLAQPQHF
TRBJ2-7,14,TRBV7-9,CASSPGTADYEQYF
TRBJ1-1,13,TRBV6-2/TRBV6-3,CASSLPPGTEAFF
TRBJ2-2,15,TRBV29-1,CSVEWDTVYTGELFF
TRBJ2-1,14,TRBV29-1,CSVEERTGVYEQFF
TRBJ2-7,15,TRBV27,CASSSLLGGIYEQYF
TRBJ2-7,14,TRBV20-1,CSARGTSGEYEQYF
TRBJ2-1,11,TRBV20-1,CSARVRNEQFF
TRBJ1-2,19,TRBV4-1,CASSQGDPGHRWVNYGYTF
TRBJ2-7,15,TRBV11-2,CASSLAQGASYEQYF
TRBJ1-2,17,TRBV29-1,CSVEDGIPGPSTSGYTF
TRBJ2-7,12,TRBV6-6,CASSWDNYEQYF
TRBJ2-7,14,TRBV21-1,CASSKYPRCREQYF